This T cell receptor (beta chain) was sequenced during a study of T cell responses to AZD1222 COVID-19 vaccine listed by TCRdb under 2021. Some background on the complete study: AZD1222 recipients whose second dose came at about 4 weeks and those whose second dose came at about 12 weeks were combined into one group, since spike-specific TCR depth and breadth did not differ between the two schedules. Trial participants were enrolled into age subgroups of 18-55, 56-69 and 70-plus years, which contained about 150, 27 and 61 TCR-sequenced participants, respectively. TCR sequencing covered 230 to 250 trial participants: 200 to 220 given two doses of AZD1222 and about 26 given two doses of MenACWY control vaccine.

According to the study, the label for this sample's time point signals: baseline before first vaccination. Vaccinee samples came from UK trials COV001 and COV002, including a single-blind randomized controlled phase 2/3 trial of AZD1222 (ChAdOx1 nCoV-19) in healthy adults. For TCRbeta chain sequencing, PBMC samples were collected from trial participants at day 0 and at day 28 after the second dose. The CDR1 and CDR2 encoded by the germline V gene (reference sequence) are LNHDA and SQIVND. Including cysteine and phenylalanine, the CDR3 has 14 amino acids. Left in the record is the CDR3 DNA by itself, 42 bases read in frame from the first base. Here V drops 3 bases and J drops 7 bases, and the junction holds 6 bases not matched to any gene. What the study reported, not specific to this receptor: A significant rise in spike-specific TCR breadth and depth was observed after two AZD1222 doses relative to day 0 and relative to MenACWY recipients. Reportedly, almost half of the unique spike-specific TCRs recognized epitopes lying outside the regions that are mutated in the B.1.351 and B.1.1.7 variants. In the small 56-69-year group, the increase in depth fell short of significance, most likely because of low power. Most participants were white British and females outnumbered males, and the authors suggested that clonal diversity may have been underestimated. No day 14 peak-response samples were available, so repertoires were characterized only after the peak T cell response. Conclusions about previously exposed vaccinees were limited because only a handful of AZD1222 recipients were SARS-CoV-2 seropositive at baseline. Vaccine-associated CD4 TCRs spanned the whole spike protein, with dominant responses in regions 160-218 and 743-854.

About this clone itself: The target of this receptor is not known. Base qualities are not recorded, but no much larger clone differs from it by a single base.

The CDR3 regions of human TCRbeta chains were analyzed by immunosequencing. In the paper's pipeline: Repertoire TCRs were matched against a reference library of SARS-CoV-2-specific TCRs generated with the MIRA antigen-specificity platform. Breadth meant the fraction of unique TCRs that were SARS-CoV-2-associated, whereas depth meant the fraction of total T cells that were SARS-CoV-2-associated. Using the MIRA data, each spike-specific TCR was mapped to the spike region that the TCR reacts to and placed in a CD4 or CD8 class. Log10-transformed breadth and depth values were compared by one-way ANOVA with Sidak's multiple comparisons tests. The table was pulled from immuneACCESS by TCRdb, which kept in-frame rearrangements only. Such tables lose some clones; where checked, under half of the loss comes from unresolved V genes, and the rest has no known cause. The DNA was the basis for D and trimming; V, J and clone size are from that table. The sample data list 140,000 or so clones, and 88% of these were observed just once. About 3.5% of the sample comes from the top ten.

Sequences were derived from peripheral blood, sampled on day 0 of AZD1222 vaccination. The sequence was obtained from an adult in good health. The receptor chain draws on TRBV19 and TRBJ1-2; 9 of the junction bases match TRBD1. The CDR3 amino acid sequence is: CASSINRGQSGYTF. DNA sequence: TGTGCCAGTAGTATCAACAGGGGGCAGAGTGGCTACACCTTC. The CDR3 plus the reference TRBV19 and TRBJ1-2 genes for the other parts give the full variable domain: DGGITQSPKYLFRKEGQNVTLSCEQNLNHDAMYWYRQDPGQGLRLIYYSQIVNDFQKGDIAEGYSVSREKKESFPLTVTSAQKNPTAFYLCASSINRGQSGYTFGSGTRLTVV.